Listed below are T cell receptor beta chains from one sample, sequenced in a study of blood T cell repertoires in COVID-19. Here immunoSEQ multiplex PCR was the method, and the copy in TCRdb shows in-frame clones only, minus some. The table lists about 200,000 clones, around 81% of them singletons, with around 6% in the top ten. Sequencing input: peripheral blood. These receptors all come from a woman in her seventies with acute or convalescent COVID-19. The CDR3 runs from the conserved cysteine through the conserved F or W. The D gene is left open where the match is weak. Size is stated for part of the rows, as once, few or many counts, or as a class when the clone is expanded.

size,D,J,V,length,CDR3
-,-,TRBJ2-7,TRBV5-1,14,CASSLGADAYEQYF
-,TRBD2,TRBJ2-3,TRBV30,19,CASHHSRLAGGGGTDTQYF
-,TRBD1,TRBJ1-5,TRBV2,15,CASTETGGSNQPQHF
-,TRBD1,TRBJ2-5,TRBV19,15,CASSSGYRGRVTQYF
-,-,TRBJ1-2,TRBV3-1/TRBV3-2,14,CASSQDGASYGYTF
-,TRBD2,TRBJ2-1,TRBV7-3,16,CASSSPLTSGKDEQFF
-,-,TRBJ1-2,TRBV9,15,CASSVGVGGNYGYTF
-,-,TRBJ1-2,TRBV3-1/TRBV3-2,12,CASSGIRGGYTF
-,TRBD1,TRBJ2-3,TRBV27,18,CASSPGQGIGFRTDTQYF
-,-,TRBJ2-3,TRBV11-3,14,CASSLTSSTDTQYF
-,TRBD1,TRBJ1-5,TRBV27,14,CASSTGQGAQPQHF
few,-,TRBJ1-5,TRBV6-5,14,CASSSTGSNQPQHF
-,-,TRBJ1-3,TRBV28,14,CASTGVNSGNTIYF
once,TRBD1,TRBJ1-4,TRBV4-1,15,CASSQDRQGYGKLFF
-,-,TRBJ2-7,TRBV7-9,13,CASSFQGSYEQYF
-,-,TRBJ1-5,TRBV5-1,13,CASSQDSNQPQHF
-,TRBD1,TRBJ1-6,TRBV30,14,CAWSGQGFVSPLHF
-,TRBD1,TRBJ1-3,TRBV6-6,15,CASSTRTGRGNTIYF
-,-,TRBJ2-1,TRBV19,13,CASSPSWYNEQFF
-,TRBD2,TRBJ2-5,TRBV24-1,14,CATSGTSTIETQYF
-,-,TRBJ2-7,TRBV30,15,CAWTEGRGTGEEQYF
few,-,TRBJ2-5,TRBV10-3,11,CAISYKETQYF
-,-,TRBJ2-5,TRBV5-1,15,CASSLRLSGQETQYF
once,-,TRBJ1-1,TRBV28,14,CASLRTQTVTEAFF
-,TRBD2,TRBJ2-1,TRBV27,15,CASSLRGLGGNEQFF
-,-,TRBJ1-4,TRBV6-1,13,CASSEGSGRKLFF
-,-,TRBJ2-7,TRBV12-5,13,CASARDFTYEQYF
-,TRBD1,TRBJ2-1,TRBV2,14,CASRDRAGANEQFF
-,-,TRBJ1-2,TRBV6-2/TRBV6-3,13,CASSYGATWGYTF
-,-,TRBJ2-2,TRBV19,16,CASSIGSRGWTGELFF
-,-,TRBJ2-1,TRBV5-1,14,CASSATGIGDEQFF
-,-,TRBJ1-1,TRBV6-1,14,CASSDRAGVTEAFF
-,TRBD1,TRBJ1-6,TRBV5-4,15,CASSSTTGSEAPLHF
once,TRBD2,TRBJ2-5,TRBV11-3,14,CASSLHRGVETQYF
-,-,TRBJ2-7,TRBV28,12,CASRTATYEQYF
once,-,TRBJ2-3,TRBV2,15,CASSEVLASTDTQYF
-,-,TRBJ1-5,TRBV18,15,CASSPPGGTGQPQHF
-,TRBD1,TRBJ1-2,TRBV28,14,CASSFGQVSYGYTF
-,TRBD2,TRBJ2-5,TRBV2,14,CASSVGREKETQYF
-,TRBD1,TRBJ2-7,TRBV5-3,17,CARSAGTGFGSSYEQYF
-,TRBD2,TRBJ2-2,TRBV11-2,19,CASSSTSSGRYLPTGELFF
-,TRBD2,TRBJ2-1,TRBV5-1,14,CASTGGGYGNEQFF
-,TRBD1,TRBJ1-1,TRBV5-1,14,CASRQGERNTEAFF
-,-,TRBJ2-1,TRBV14,17,CASSQRSNRAKDNEQFF
-,TRBD2,TRBJ2-1,TRBV7-3,16,CASSPTGLAGHNEQFF
few,-,TRBJ1-1,TRBV5-1,16,CASSSTPGGAGTEAFF
-,TRBD1,TRBJ2-1,TRBV2,14,CASVPGQGHNEQFF
-,-,TRBJ1-2,TRBV10-3,13,CAISESQEDGYTF
few,TRBD1,TRBJ2-2,TRBV19,16,CASSIPGGANTGELFF
-,TRBD2,TRBJ2-4,TRBV19,16,CASSRDGGRAKNIQYF
-,-,TRBJ2-7,TRBV7-9,11,CASSLLREQYF
-,TRBD1,TRBJ1-2,TRBV30,13,CAWRDRGRAGYTF
-,TRBD2,TRBJ2-5,TRBV5-1,16,CASSLGLAGGLETQYF
-,-,TRBJ1-4,TRBV7-2,14,CASSLTVGGEKLFF
few,-,TRBJ2-3,TRBV10-3,12,CAISDASGGSYF
-,TRBD2,TRBJ2-5,TRBV29-1,15,CSVELSGRAQETQYF
-,-,TRBJ1-6,TRBV5-6,16,CASSFREGSYNSPLHF
-,TRBD2,TRBJ2-3,TRBV13,14,CASSITSAGDTQYF
once,-,TRBJ2-7,TRBV5-4,14,CASSLLPGDYEQYF